This TCR beta chain was retrieved from a study of blood T cell repertoires in COVID-19. At the level of the study: The samples span acute and convalescent COVID-19 from the United States, Italy and Spain. T cells, B-cell-depleted T cells, or PBMCs provided the cDNA or gDNA that served as material.

CDR1 is MNHEY, CDR2 SVGEGT, per germline. Trimming shortened V by 1 base and J by 7 bases, and 8 bases separated the two germline ends. The CDR3 loop spans 12 amino acids. Original data processing: Quantification of nucleated cells was approximated via reference gene primer amplification. Here immunoSEQ multiplex PCR was the method, and the copy in TCRdb shows in-frame clones only, minus some. V and J calls and clone size are as listed in that table; D and trimming were resolved from the DNA. The sample lists approximately 210,000 clones, approximately 85% occurring once. This clone was found a few times.

The chain links TRBV6-2 or TRBV6-3 to TRBJ2-7; D is perhaps TRBD2 (5 bases). Source material: peripheral blood. The receptor was derived from a woman aged 50 to 60 with active or convalescent COVID-19. DNA of the CDR3: TGTGCCAGCAGTTACTATCAGCGGGAGCAGTACTTC. It encodes CASSYYQREQYF.